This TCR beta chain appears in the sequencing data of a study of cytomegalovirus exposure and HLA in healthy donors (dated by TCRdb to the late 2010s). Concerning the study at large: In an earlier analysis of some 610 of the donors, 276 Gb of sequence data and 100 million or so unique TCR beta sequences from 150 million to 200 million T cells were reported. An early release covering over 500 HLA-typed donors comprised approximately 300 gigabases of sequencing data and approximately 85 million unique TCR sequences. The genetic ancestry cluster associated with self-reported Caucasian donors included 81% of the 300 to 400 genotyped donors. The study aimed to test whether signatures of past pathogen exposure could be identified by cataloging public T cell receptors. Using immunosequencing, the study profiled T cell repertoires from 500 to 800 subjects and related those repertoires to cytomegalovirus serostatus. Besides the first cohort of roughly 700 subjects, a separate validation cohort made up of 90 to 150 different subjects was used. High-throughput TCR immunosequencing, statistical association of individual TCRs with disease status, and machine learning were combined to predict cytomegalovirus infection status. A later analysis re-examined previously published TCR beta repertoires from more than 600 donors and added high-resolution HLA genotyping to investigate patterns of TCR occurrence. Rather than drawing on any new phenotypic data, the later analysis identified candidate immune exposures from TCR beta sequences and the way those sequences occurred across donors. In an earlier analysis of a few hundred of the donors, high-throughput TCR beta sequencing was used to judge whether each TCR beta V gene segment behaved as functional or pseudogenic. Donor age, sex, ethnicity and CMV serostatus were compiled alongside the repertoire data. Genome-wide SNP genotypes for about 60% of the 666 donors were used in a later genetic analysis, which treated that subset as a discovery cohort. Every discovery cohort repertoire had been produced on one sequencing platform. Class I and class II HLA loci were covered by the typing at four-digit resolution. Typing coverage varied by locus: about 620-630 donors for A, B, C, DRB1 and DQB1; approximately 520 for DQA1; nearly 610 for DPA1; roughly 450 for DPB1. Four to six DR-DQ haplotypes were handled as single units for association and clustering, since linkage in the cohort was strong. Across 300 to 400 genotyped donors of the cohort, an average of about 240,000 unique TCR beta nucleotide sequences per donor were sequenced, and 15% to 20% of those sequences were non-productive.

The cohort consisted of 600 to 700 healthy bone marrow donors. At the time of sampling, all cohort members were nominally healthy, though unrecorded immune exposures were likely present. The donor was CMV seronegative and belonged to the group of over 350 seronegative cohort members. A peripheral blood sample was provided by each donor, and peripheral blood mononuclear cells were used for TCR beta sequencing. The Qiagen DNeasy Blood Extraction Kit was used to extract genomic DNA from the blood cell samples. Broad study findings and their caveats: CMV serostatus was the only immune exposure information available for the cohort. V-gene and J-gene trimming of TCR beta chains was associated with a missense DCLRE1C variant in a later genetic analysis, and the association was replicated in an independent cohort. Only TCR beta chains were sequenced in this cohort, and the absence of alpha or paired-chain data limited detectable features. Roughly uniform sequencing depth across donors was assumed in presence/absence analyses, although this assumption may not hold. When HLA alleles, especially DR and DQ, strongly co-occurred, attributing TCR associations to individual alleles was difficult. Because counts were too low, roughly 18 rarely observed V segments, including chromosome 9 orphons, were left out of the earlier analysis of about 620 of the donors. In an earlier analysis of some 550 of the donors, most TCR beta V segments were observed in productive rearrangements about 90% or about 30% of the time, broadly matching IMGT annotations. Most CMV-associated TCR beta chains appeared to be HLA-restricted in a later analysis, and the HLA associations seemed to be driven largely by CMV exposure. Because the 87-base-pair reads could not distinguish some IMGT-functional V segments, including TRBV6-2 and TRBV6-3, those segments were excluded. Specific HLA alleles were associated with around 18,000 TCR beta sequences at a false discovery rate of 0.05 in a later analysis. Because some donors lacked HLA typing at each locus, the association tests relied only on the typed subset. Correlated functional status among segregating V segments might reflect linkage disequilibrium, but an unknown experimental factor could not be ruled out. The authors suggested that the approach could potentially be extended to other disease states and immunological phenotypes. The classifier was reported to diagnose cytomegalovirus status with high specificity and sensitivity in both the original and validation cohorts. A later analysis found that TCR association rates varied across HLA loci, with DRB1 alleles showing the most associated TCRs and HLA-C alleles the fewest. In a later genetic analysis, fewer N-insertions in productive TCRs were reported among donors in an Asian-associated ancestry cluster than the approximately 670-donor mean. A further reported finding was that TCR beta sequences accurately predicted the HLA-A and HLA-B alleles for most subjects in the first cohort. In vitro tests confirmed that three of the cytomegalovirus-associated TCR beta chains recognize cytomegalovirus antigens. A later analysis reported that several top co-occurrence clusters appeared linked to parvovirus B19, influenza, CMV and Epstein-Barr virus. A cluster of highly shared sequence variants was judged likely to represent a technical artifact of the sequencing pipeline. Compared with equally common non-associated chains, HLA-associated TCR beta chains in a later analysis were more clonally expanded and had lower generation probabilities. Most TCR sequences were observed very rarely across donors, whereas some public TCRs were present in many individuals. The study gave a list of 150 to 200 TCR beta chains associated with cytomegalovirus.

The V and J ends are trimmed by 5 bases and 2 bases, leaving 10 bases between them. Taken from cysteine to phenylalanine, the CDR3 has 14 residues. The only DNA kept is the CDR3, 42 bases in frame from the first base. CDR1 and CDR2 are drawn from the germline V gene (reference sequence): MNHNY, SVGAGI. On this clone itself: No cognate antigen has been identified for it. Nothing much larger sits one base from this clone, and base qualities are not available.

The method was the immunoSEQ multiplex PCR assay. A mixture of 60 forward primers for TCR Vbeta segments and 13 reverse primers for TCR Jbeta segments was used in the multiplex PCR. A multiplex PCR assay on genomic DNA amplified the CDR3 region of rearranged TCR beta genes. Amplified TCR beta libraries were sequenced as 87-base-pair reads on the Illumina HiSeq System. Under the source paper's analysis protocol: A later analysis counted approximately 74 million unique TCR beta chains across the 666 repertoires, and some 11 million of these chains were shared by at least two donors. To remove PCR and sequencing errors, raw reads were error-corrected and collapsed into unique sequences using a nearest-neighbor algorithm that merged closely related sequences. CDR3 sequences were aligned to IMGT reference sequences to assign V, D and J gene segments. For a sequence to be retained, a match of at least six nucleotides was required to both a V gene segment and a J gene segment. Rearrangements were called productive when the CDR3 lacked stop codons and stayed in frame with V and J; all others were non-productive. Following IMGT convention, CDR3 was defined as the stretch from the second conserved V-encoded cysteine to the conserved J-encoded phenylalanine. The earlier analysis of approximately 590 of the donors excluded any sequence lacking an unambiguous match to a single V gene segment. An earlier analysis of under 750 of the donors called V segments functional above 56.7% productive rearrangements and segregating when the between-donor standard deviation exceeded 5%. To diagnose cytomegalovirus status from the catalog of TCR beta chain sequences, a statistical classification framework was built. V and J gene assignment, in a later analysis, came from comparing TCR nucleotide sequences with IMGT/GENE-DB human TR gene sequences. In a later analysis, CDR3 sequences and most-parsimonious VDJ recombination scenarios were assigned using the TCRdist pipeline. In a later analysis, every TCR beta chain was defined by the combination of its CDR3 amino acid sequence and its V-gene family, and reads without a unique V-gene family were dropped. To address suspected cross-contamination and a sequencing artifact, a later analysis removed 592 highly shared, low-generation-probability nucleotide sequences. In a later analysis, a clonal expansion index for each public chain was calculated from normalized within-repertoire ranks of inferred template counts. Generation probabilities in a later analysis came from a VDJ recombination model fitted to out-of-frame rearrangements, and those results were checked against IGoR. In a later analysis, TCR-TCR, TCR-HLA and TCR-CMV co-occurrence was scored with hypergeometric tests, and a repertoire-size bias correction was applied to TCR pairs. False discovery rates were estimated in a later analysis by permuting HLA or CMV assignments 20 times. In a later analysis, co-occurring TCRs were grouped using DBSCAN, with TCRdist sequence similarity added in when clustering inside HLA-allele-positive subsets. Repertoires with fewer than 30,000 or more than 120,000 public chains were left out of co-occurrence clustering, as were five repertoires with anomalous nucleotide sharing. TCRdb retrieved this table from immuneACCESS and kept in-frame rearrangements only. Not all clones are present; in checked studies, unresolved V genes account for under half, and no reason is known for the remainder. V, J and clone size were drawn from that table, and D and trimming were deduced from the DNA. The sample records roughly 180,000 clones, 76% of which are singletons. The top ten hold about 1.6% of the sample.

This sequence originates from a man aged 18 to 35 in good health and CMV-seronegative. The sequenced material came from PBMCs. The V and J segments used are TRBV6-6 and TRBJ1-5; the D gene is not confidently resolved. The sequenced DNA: TGTGCCAGCAGTCCTACCCGGGGCAATCAGCCCCAGCATTTT. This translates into CASSPTRGNQPQHF.